These 5 T cell receptor beta chains originate from one sample sequenced in a study of patients and donors after allogeneic stem cell transplantation. TCRdb fed the RT-PCR reads into MiXCR, producing one record per CDR3 protein. This sample has hundreds of thousands of distinct CDR3 sequences; about 38% occur once, and the top ten carry 11%. Material for sequencing was blood, either unsorted or a sorted T cell fraction (not recorded which). The receptors were sampled from a human donor who was either an allogeneic HSCT recipient or a stem cell or donor lymphocyte infusion donor (not recorded which). It is not recorded whose cells these are; they may come from a transplant donor.

The CDR3 sequence: CSASGGASTDTQYF. CDR3 bases: TGCAGTGCTAGCGGGGGGGCTAGCACAGATACGCAGTATTTT. The chain has TRBV20-1 and TRBJ2-3; 8 bases fit TRBD2. The trim removed 3 bases at V and 0 bases at J, leaving 2 bases unmatched. Germline V CDR1 and CDR2: DFQATT, SNEGSKA (reference sequence). This CDR3 is built from 14 residues.

Notes on this clonotype: A junction end diverges from the germline sequence, so it may reflect a read error. The CDR3 spells CASSLGQVNTEAFF. DNA of the CDR3: TGTGCCAGCAGTTTAGGACAGGTGAACACTGAAGCTTTCTTT. The chain combines TRBV5-1 with TRBJ1-1, with 7 bases that match TRBD1. The CDR3 spans 14 residues. Germline CDR1 is SGHRS and CDR2 is YFSETQ.

This clonotype appeared a few times. The V gene is TRBV20-1, the J gene TRBJ1-2; TRBD1 matches at 8 bases. Trimming at V came to 2 bases and at J to 1 base, leaving 3 bases not matched to a gene. The CDR3 has 14 amino acids. CDR1 is DFQATT and CDR2 is SNEGSKA in the germline V gene (reference sequence). The CDR3 sequence is CSARRTGFNYGYTF. The CDR3 coding sequence is TGCAGTGCTAGAAGGACAGGGTTTAACTATGGCTACACCTTC.

The chain combines TRBV11-2 with TRBJ2-1; D might be TRBD1 or TRBD2, each matching 6 bases. Germline CDR1 is SGHAT and CDR2 is FQNNGV. V gave up 1 base and J gave up 4 bases, with 11 bases separating them. This CDR3 region has 15 residues. The CDR3 DNA is TGTGCCAGCAGCTTAGCGAGGGGGGTTTACAATGAGCAGTTCTTC. Protein: CASSLARGVYNEQFF.

This clonotype showed up just a few times. The chain employs TRBV12-3 or TRBV12-4 and TRBJ2-1; TRBD1 agrees at 9 bases. This CDR3 has 15 amino acids. The ends lost 5 bases at V and 4 bases at J; junction bases unmatched: 6. CDR3 sequence: CASSPMDRGYNEQFF. The CDR3 DNA is TGTGCCAGCAGTCCGATGGACAGGGGATACAATGAGCAGTTCTTC.